The present T cell receptor (beta chain) was sequenced within a study of cytomegalovirus exposure and HLA in healthy donors. The germline gives CDR1 LNHDA, CDR2 SQIVND (reference sequence). The CDR3 contains 13 residues. The V gene lost 0 bases and the J gene lost 10 bases, with 12 bases spanning the gap. This clone was seen just once. PCR involved 60 Vbeta and 13 Jbeta primers. Measured with immunoSEQ multiplex PCR; TCRdb has only the in-frame clones, and not every one. Among about 100,000 clones, about 70% were seen once, and the ten largest hold over 4%. Specimen: PBMCs. The TCR sequence derives from a woman under 30 in good health and CMV-seropositive. V usage is TRBV19 and J usage is TRBJ1-1; perhaps TRBD1 as D (6 bases). The CDR3 sequence: CASSIDHRAGAFF. The CDR3 nucleotides read TGTGCCAGTAGTATAGATCACAGGGCCGGAGCTTTCTTT. The entire variable domain, with the rest obtained from reference TRBV19 and TRBJ1-1, is as follows: DGGITQSPKYLFRKEGQNVTLSCEQNLNHDAMYWYRQDPGQGLRLIYYSQIVNDFQKGDIAEGYSVSREKKESFPLTVTSAQKNPTAFYLCASSIDHRAGAFFGQGTRLTVV.